This TCR beta chain came from a study of human T cells and chemical hapten exposure (dated by TCRdb to 2020 to 2022). Notes on the research overall: For sensitization, 2% DPC in acetone was applied to a 2 cm by 2 cm area of upper inner arm skin. Patch testing was performed on the upper back with Finn chambers containing 0.01% DPC, and the patch tests were scored after 6 days according to International Contact Dermatitis Research Group standards. This study followed changes in the peripheral blood TCR repertoire in vivo during primary and secondary sensitization of alopecia patients to the hapten diphenylcyclopropenone (DPC). Most of the patients in the cohort were female, and the cohort covered alopecia areata with under or over 50% scalp involvement, alopecia totalis and alopecia universalis. The libraries were sequenced as a pool, and the TCR yield per sample differed mostly because of small variations in library volumes within the pool. Throughout the study period of roughly 24 weeks, patients also received therapeutic DPC doses to the scalp every week. Twenty-nine alopecia patients provided blood for TCR sequencing at one to four time points (pre-sensitization, 2, 6 and 24 weeks). Blood was sampled from patients pre-sensitization (week 0) and at 2, 6 and about 24 weeks after DPC sensitization. General findings and caveats noted by the study authors: Significantly more large CDR3 similarity clusters were formed by expanded TCRs than by pre-sensitization or healthy control sets, consistent with antigen-driven responses. DPC sensitization did not change how many TCRs were above 1 in 1000 frequency, and no evidence was found of alterations in global repertoire structure. Patch test score correlated positively with the number of PT1 expanded TCRs, reaching significance at thresholds 8, 16 and 32 but not at 4. Repeated subsampling changed both the strength of the expansion versus patch-test correlation and the threshold at which the correlation became significant. Because all patients had alopecia, a presumed autoimmune disease, the immune response of the patients might differ from that of healthy individuals.

A note on this clonotype: Its antigen remains undetermined. Base qualities are missing; no much larger clone stands one base away.

The CDR1 and CDR2 encoded by the germline V gene are SGHTA and FQGNSA. The trim is 2 bases for V and 8 bases for J, with a gap of 17 bases between the germline ends. Spanning cysteine to phenylalanine, the CDR3 consists of 15 amino acids. Only the CDR3 region is kept as DNA, spanning 45 bases read in frame from base 1. Libraries were constructed by RACE. Sequencing was performed on a NextSeq 500. During library preparation, unique molecular identifiers were attached to individual cDNA molecules so that TCRs could be counted quantitatively and reproducibly. For every blood RNA sample, sequencing covered both the TCR alpha and TCR beta chains. Regarding the original processing steps: Samples had a median of about 90,000 TCRs, with a range from roughly 20,000 to 700,000. The Decombinator software suite was used to annotate the V, J and CDR3 of the TCR reads. For the PS versus PT1 abundance plots, all samples were subsampled to the same number of TCRs (28,000). Expanded TCRs were defined as absent before sensitization and observed at least eight times at the 2-week time point. The raw public reads went through TCRdb reprocessing: fastp at Q25, MiXCR clone calling, in-frame beta chains kept. CDR3 protein duplicates are merged, each entry listing the most common genes and DNA. The V and J calls, along with clone size, are taken from TCRdb and not from the paper's own processing. The sample table shows roughly 250,000 distinct CDR3 sequences, and approximately 8.6% are seen once. Of the sample, approximately 2.3% is held by the ten largest clones.

What this sample's time point label stands for: pre-sensitization, week 0. What the treatment or condition label conveys for this sample: therapeutic diphenylcyclopropenone sensitization with weekly scalp DPC. Blood at each patch-test visit was drawn before the patch test was applied. Eligible patients were aged 18 to 70, diagnosed with alopecia, deemed suitable for DPC therapy, and excluded if pregnant. Total RNA was isolated from unfractionated whole blood collected in Tempus Blood RNA tubes. Rearrangement joined TRBV7-2 to TRBJ2-3; the D gene is perhaps TRBD2, from 6 matching bases. The source material was whole blood, sampled in connection with sensitization to the hapten diphenylcyclopropenone (DPC). The source is a woman between 40 and 50 years old with alopecia areata. Some clones in this sample may be carry-over from other donors' samples. The base sequence is TGTGCCAGCAGCTTATTCTGGGGCCCGGAGGGTACGCAGTATTTT. Its product reads: CASSLFWGPEGTQYF.